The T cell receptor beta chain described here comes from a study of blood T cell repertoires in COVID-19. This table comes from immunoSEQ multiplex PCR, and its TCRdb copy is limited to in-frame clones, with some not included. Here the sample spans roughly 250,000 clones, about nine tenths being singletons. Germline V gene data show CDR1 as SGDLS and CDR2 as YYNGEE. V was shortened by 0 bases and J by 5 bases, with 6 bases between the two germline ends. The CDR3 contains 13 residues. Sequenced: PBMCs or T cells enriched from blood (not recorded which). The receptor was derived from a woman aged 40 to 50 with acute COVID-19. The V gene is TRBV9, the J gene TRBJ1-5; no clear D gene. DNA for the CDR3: TGTGCCAGCAGCGTAGATTCAGATCAGCCCCAGCATTTT. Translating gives CASSVDSDQPQHF. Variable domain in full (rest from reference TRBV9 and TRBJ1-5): DSGVTQTPKHLITATGQRVTLRCSPRSGDLSVYWYQQSLDQGLQFLIQYYNGEERAKGNILERFSAQQFPDLHSELNLSSLELGDSALYFCASSVDSDQPQHFGDGTRLSIL.